This T cell receptor (beta chain) was identified in a study of control samples from healthy donors and cancer patients. The data were produced by immunoSEQ multiplex PCR, yet TCRdb's version contains in-frame clones alone and is incomplete. Of about 180,000 clones listed, 90% were seen once; the top ten hold approximately 1.5%. The CDR3 totals 16 residues. Germline V lookup: CDR1 MNHNS, CDR2 SASEGT. Deletions cut 2 bases from V and 6 bases from J, with 17 bases between. The source is a woman aged 50 to 60 in good health. Sequenced material: blood. The chain combines TRBV6-1 with TRBJ2-1; the D gene could be TRBD1 or TRBD2 (6 bases each). For the CDR3, the DNA is TGTGCCAGCAGTGAAAATTGGGGGGCGTGGGGCAATGAGCAGTTCTTC. Protein sequence: CASSENWGAWGNEQFF.